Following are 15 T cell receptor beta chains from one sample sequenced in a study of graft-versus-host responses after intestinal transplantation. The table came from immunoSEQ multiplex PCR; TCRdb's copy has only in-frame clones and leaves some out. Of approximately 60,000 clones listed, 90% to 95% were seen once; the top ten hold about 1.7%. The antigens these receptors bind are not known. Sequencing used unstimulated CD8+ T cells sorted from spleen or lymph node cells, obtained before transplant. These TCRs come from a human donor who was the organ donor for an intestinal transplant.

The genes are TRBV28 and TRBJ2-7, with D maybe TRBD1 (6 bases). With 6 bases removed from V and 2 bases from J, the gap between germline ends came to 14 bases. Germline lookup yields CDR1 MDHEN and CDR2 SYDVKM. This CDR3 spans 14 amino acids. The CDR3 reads CASRRTTGPYEQYF. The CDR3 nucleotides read TGTGCCAGCAGACGAACTACAGGGCCCTACGAGCAGTACTTC.

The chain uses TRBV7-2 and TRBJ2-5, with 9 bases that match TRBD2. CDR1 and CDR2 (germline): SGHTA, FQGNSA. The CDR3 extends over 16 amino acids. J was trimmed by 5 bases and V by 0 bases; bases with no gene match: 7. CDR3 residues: CASSLASGRLGETQYF. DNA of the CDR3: TGTGCCAGCAGCTTAGCTAGCGGGAGACTAGGGGAGACCCAGTACTTC.

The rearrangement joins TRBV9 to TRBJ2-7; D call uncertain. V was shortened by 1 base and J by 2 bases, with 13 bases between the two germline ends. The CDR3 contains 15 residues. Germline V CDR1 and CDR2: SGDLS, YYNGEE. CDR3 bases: TGTGCCAGCAGCGTAAGTATTTCCGCTACCTACGAGCAGTACTTC. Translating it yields CASSVSISATYEQYF. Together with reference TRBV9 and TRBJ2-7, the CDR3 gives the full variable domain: DSGVTQTPKHLITATGQRVTLRCSPRSGDLSVYWYQQSLDQGLQFLIQYYNGEERAKGNILERFSAQQFPDLHSELNLSSLELGDSALYFCASSVSISATYEQYFGPGTRLTVT.

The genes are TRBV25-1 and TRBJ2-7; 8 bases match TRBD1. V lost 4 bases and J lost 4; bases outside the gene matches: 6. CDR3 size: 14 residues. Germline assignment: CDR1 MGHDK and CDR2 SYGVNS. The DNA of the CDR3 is TGTGCCAGCAGTGGCTGGGGACAGGCATACGAGCAGTACTTC. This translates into CASSGWGQAYEQYF.

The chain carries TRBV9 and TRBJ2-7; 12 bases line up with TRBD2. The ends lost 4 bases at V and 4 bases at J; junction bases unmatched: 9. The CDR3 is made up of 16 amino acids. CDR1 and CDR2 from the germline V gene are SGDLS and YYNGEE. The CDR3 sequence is CASSSTSGRGGYEQYF. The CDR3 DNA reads TGTGCCAGCAGCTCGACTAGCGGGAGAGGGGGTTACGAGCAGTACTTC.

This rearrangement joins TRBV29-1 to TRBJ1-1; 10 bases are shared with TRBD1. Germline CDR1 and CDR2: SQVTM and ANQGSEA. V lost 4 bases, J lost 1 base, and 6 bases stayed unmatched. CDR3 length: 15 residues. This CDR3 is CSVVDGQGGNTEAFF. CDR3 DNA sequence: TGCAGCGTTGTCGACGGACAGGGGGGGAACACTGAAGCTTTCTTT.

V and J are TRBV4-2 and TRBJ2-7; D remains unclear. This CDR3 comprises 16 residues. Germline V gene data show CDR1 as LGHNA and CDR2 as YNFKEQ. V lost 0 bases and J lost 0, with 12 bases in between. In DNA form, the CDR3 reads TGTGCCAGCAGCCAAGAATGGCAGAAAATCTCCTACGAGCAGTACTTC. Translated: CASSQEWQKISYEQYF.

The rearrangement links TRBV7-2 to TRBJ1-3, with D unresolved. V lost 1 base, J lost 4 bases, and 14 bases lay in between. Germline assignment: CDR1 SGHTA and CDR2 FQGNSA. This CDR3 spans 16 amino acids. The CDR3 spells CASSLGFGSLGNTIYF. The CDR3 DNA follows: TGTGCCAGCAGCTTAGGTTTCGGGTCCTTAGGAAACACCATATATTTT.

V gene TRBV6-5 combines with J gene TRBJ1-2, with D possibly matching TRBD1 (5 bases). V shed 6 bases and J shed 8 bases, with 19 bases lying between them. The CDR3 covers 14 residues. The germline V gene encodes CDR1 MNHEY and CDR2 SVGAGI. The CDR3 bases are TGTGCCAGCAGCCTCGGGGGTGAAAGGTTCGGCTACACCTTC. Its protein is CASSLGGERFGYTF.

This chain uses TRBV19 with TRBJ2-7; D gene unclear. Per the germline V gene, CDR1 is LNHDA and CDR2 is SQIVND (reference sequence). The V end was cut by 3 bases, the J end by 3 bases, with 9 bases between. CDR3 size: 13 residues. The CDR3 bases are TGTGCCAGTAGTATTATGCTAAACTACGAGCAGTACTTC. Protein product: CASSIMLNYEQYF.

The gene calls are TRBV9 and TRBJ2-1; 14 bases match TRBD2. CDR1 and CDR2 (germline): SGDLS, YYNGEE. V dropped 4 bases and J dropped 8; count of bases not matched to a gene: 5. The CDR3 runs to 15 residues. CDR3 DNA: TGTGCCAGCAGCCTGACTAGCGGGAGGGCCGATGAGCAGTTCTTC. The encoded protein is CASSLTSGRADEQFF. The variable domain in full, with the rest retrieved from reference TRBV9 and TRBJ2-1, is DSGVTQTPKHLITATGQRVTLRCSPRSGDLSVYWYQQSLDQGLQFLIQYYNGEERAKGNILERFSAQQFPDLHSELNLSSLELGDSALYFCASSLTSGRADEQFFGPGTRLTVL.

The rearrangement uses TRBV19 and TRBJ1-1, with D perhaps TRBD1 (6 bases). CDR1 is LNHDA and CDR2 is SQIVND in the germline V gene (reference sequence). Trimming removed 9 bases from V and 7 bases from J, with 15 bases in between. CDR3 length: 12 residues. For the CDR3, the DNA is TGTGCCAGGGGACAACATCTAAATGAAGCTTTCTTT. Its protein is CARGQHLNEAFF.

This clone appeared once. The CDR3 region has the DNA TGTGCCAGCAGCGTAGGAGGCCCGGTCGATGAGCAGTTCTTC. Translation gives CASSVGGPVDEQFF. V usage is TRBV9 and J usage is TRBJ2-1, with D hard to call. V lost 0 bases and J lost 8, with 12 bases in between. There are 14 residues in the CDR3. Germline values: CDR1 SGDLS, CDR2 YYNGEE.

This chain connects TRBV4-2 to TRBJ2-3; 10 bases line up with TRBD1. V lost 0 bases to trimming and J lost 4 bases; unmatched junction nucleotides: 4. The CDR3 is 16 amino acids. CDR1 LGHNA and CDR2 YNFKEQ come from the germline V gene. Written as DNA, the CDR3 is TGTGCCAGCAGCCAAGATAGGACAGGGGGTCCAGATACGCAGTATTTT. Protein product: CASSQDRTGGPDTQYF.

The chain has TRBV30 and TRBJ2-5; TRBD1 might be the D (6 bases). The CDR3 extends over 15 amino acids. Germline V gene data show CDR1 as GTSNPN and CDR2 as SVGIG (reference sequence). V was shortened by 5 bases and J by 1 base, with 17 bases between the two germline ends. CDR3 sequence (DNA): TGTGCCTGGGGTGATCTGGGGGCTAGCCAAGAGACCCAGTACTTC. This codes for CAWGDLGASQETQYF.